This TCR beta chain was recorded in a study of T cell responses to AZD1222 COVID-19 vaccine. Clones were read by immunoSEQ multiplex PCR, and TCRdb kept only the in-frame ones, dropping some. The data show about 130,000 clones, approximately 88% seen once. The germline V gene encodes CDR1 MNHEY and CDR2 SMNVEV (reference sequence). The V and J ends lost 7 bases and 5 bases, in that order; junction bases with no gene match: 11. CDR3 length: 16 residues. The clonotype comes from an adult in good health. The sample in question was peripheral blood, obtained on day 0 of AZD1222 vaccination. This chain connects TRBV27 to TRBJ1-6, with 7 nucleotides matching TRBD1. The CDR3, as DNA: TGTGCCAGCACCCGACTGGGGACAGTCCATAATTCACCCCTCCACTTT. Protein: CASTRLGTVHNSPLHF.